This note documents a single T cell receptor (beta chain) sequence. Distinct nucleotide sequences in the sample also encode this CDR3. Treatment indicated: around 19 received Ad26.COV2.S at low or high dose, single or two shots; 5 received placebo; per-sample allocation not given. Sampling occurred on day 63 after the first vaccine or placebo injection. Clones were read by immunoSEQ multiplex PCR, and TCRdb kept only the in-frame ones, dropping some. The sample has a few hundred thousand clones; around 86% are singletons. This entry is derived from a study of Ad26.COV2.S vaccination and SARS-CoV-2 variants. Trimming removed 1 base at V and 5 bases at J, with 1 base between. Germline V CDR1 and CDR2: SGDLS, YYNGEE. There are 11 residues in the CDR3.

The sequencing used peripheral blood, collected in a trial of Ad26.COV2.S vaccine versus placebo. The chain combines TRBV9 with TRBJ2-1; D ambiguous. This receptor was obtained from a person aged 18 to 65 who received the Ad26.COV2.S COVID-19 vaccine or a placebo. The CDR3 loop reads CASSVNNEQFF. For the CDR3, the DNA is TGTGCCAGCAGCGTAAACAATGAGCAGTTCTTC.